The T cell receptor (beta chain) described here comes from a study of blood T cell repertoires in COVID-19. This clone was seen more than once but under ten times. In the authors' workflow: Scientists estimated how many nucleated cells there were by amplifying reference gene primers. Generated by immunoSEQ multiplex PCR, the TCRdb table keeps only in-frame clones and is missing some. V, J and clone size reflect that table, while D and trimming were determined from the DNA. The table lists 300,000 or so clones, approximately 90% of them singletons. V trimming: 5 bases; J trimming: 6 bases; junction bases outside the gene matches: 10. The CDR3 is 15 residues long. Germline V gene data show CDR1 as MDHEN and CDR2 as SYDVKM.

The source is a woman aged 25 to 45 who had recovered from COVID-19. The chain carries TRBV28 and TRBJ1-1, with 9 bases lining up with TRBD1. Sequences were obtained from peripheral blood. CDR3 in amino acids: CASSPWDRVDAEAFF. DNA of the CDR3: TGTGCCAGCAGTCCGTGGGACAGGGTGGACGCTGAAGCTTTCTTT.